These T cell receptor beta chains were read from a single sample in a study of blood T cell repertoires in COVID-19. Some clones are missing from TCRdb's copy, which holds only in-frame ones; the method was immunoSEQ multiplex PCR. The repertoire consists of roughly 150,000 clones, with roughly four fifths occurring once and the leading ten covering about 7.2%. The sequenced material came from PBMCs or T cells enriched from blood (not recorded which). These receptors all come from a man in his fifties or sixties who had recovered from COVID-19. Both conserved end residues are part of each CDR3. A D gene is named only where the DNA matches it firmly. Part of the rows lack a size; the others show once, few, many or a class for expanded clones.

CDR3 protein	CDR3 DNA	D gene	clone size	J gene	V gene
CASIWTMNTEAFF	TGTGCCAGCATCTGGACTATGAACACTGAAGCTTTCTTT	NA	NA	TRBJ1-1	TRBV2
CASSLTQENTEAFF	TGTGCCAGCAGCTTAACACAGGAGAACACTGAAGCTTTCTTT	NA	NA	TRBJ1-1	TRBV7-9
CASSFRTGASSYNSPLHF	TGTGCCAGCAGTTTTCGGACAGGGGCCAGCTCCTATAATTCACCCCTCCACTTT	TRBD1	NA	TRBJ1-6	TRBV27
CASSSPMNTEAFF	TGTGCCAGCAGCTCCCCTATGAACACTGAAGCTTTCTTT	NA	NA	TRBJ1-1	TRBV7-9
CASSQPASSEAFF	TGTGCCAGCAGCCAACCCGCTAGCTCTGAAGCTTTCTTT	NA	NA	TRBJ1-1	TRBV11-2
CASSLTGTGAYNSPLHF	TGTGCCAGCAGTTTAACCGGGACAGGTGCCTATAATTCACCCCTCCACTTT	TRBD1	NA	TRBJ1-6	TRBV2
CASRAGLHVQETQYF	TGTGCCAGCAGAGCGGGACTACACGTCCAAGAGACCCAGTACTTC	TRBD2	few	TRBJ2-5	TRBV7-3
CASGLALDRGLVISGELFF	TGTGCTAGTGGTTTGGCGTTGGACAGGGGGCTGGTTATTTCCGGGGAGCTGTTTTTT	TRBD1	NA	TRBJ2-2	TRBV12-5
CASSKVKRLQSSYNSPLHF	TGTGCCAGCAGCAAAGTGAAAAGACTCCAGAGCTCCTATAATTCACCCCTCCACTTT	NA	once	TRBJ1-6	TRBV21-1
CASKPTDREREKLFF	TGTGCCAGTAAGCCCACGGACAGGGAACGTGAAAAACTGTTTTTT	TRBD1	NA	TRBJ1-4	TRBV19
CASSQTETTASYNEQFF	TGCGCCAGCAGCCAAACCGAAACGACAGCCTCCTACAATGAGCAGTTCTTC	NA	NA	TRBJ2-1	TRBV4-3
CASSWKTDSNYGYTF	TGCGCCAGCAGCTGGAAGACAGATTCCAACTATGGCTACACCTTC	NA	once	TRBJ1-2	TRBV5-1
CASSLVAAVEQYF	TGTGCCAGCAGCTTAGTGGCAGCGGTCGAGCAGTACTTC	NA	NA	TRBJ2-7	TRBV11-2
CASSPQETQYF	TGTGCCAGCAGCCCTCAAGAGACCCAGTACTTC	NA	once	TRBJ2-5	TRBV7-9
CASSSSRGLETQYF	TGTGCCAGCAGCTCGTCCCGGGGACTGGAGACCCAGTACTTC	NA	NA	TRBJ2-5	TRBV11-2
CASSKELLQGQPEAFF	TGTGCCAGCAGCAAAGAGTTGTTACAGGGTCAACCTGAAGCTTTCTTT	NA	NA	TRBJ1-1	TRBV21-1
CASSLWAATANTNTGELFF	TGTGCCAGCAGCTTATGGGCAGCCACTGCAAACACGAACACCGGGGAGCTGTTTTTT	NA	NA	TRBJ2-2	TRBV7-6
CASSTPRTGLYNSPLHF	TGTGCCAGTAGTACACCACGGACAGGCCTCTATAATTCACCCCTCCACTTT	TRBD1	NA	TRBJ1-6	TRBV19
CAWSVRPGQNNSPLHF	TGTGCCTGGAGTGTACGCCCGGGACAAAATAATTCACCCCTCCACTTT	NA	NA	TRBJ1-6	TRBV30
CASEEVGYGYTF	TGTGCCAGCGAAGAGGTGGGCTATGGCTACACCTTC	NA	NA	TRBJ1-2	TRBV9
CASSKRGGATDTQYF	TGTGCCAGCAGCAAGCGCGGGGGGGCAACAGATACGCAGTATTTT	NA	few	TRBJ2-3	TRBV21-1
CASSQDRLVSTDTQYF	TGCGCCAGCAGCCAAGATCGACTGGTAAGCACAGATACGCAGTATTTT	NA	NA	TRBJ2-3	TRBV4-1
CASSPSRGGGNQPQHF	TGTGCCAGCAGCCCTAGCCGGGGAGGGGGCAATCAGCCCCAGCATTTT	NA	NA	TRBJ1-5	TRBV7-2
CASSPREDFTIQYF	TGTGCCAGCAGCCCAAGGGAGGACTTCACCATTCAGTACTTC	NA	few	TRBJ2-4	TRBV9
CASSSALGGRWDTEAFF	TGCGCCAGCAGCTCCGCCCTCGGGGGGAGATGGGACACTGAAGCTTTCTTT	NA	NA	TRBJ1-1	TRBV5-1
CASSDSTANYGYTF	TGTGCCAGCAGCGACTCAACGGCTAACTATGGCTACACCTTC	NA	NA	TRBJ1-2	TRBV7-2
CARSSQGRWEKLFF	TGTGCCAGAAGCTCACAGGGGAGGTGGGAAAAACTGTTTTTT	TRBD1	NA	TRBJ1-4	TRBV5-3
CASSDTLPGLDLKNIQYF	TGTGCCAGCAGTGACACCCTTCCGGGACTAGACCTTAAAAACATTCAGTACTTC	TRBD2	NA	TRBJ2-4	TRBV6-4
CASSPSGHTNTEAFF	TGTGCCAGCAGCCCTTCTGGGCACACGAACACTGAAGCTTTCTTT	NA	NA	TRBJ1-1	TRBV9
CASSQDFVTSGGVF	TGCGCCAGCAGCCAAGACTTCGTGACTAGCGGGGGGGTGTTC	TRBD2	NA	TRBJ2-4	TRBV4-1
CASSLVGGSEKLFF	TGTGCCAGCAGCTTGGTAGGGGGTAGTGAAAAACTGTTTTTT	NA	NA	TRBJ1-4	TRBV5-6
CASSPTRRVGNTEAFF	TGTGCCAGCTCACCGACTCGCAGGGTTGGAAACACTGAAGCTTTCTTT	NA	NA	TRBJ1-1	TRBV18
CSASQGAADTQYF	TGCAGTGCTAGTCAGGGGGCCGCAGATACGCAGTATTTT	TRBD1	many	TRBJ2-3	TRBV20-1
CASSFGLSEKLFF	TGTGCCAGCAGCTTCGGACTGAGTGAAAAACTGTTTTTT	NA	NA	TRBJ1-4	TRBV11-2
CASSYLGQNNSPLHF	TGTGCCAGCAGTTACTTGGGGCAGAATAATTCACCCCTCCACTTT	NA	NA	TRBJ1-6	TRBV6-5
CASSGNRGGNQPQHF	TGTGCCAGCAGTGGGAACAGGGGCGGGAATCAGCCCCAGCATTTT	TRBD1	NA	TRBJ1-5	TRBV27
CASGLNTEAFF	TGTGCCAGCGGGCTGAACACTGAAGCTTTCTTT	NA	NA	TRBJ1-1	TRBV7-3
CASSQGTGELNGYTF	TGTGCCAGCAGCCAAGGGACAGGGGAATTGAATGGCTACACCTTC	TRBD1	NA	TRBJ1-2	TRBV3-1/TRBV3-2
CASSLEQGTGELFF	TGTGCCAGCAGCTTAGAACAGGGAACCGGGGAGCTGTTTTTT	NA	NA	TRBJ2-2	TRBV7-3
CASLAPLEQLAKNIQYF	TGTGCCAGCCTAGCCCCTTTGGAACAGCTAGCCAAAAACATTCAGTACTTC	NA	NA	TRBJ2-4	TRBV2
CASSQGAYNTEAFF	TGTGCCAGCAGCCAAGGGGCATACAACACTGAAGCTTTCTTT	NA	NA	TRBJ1-1	TRBV14
CASSQVSGQGAPLLAKNIQYF	TGTGCCAGCAGCCAAGTTTCCGGACAGGGGGCTCCATTATTAGCCAAAAACATTCAGTACTTC	TRBD1	NA	TRBJ2-4	TRBV3-1/TRBV3-2